These 27 T cell receptor beta chains originate from one sample sequenced in a study of cytomegalovirus exposure and HLA in healthy donors. A multiplex PCR was run with 60 Vbeta primers and 13 Jbeta primers. Measured with immunoSEQ multiplex PCR; TCRdb has only the in-frame clones, and not every one. The sample carries approximately 110,000 clones, 75% to 90% recorded once. Source material: PBMCs. The receptors shown here come from a man aged 30 to 39 in good health and CMV-seropositive.

This rearrangement joins TRBV5-4 to TRBJ2-2; possibly TRBD2 for D (6 bases). CDR1 is SGHNT and CDR2 is YYREEE in the germline V gene (reference sequence). The V end lost 1 base, the J end lost 2 bases, and 15 bases lay between the germline ends. This CDR3 is built from 17 residues. In nucleotides, the CDR3 is TGTGCCAGCAGCTTGAGACGAGGCGGGACCAACACCGGGGAGCTGTTTTTT. Protein product: CASSLRRGGTNTGELFF.

The rearrangement joins TRBV13 to TRBJ2-5; D is possibly TRBD2 (6 bases). CDR1 is PRHDT, CDR2 FYEKMQ, per germline (reference sequence). The CDR3 covers 16 residues. Trimming pared 5 bases from V and 3 bases from J, leaving 19 bases between. The CDR3 DNA follows: TGTGCCAGCAGCCTACTGGGGGGTCATGGGAAAGAGACCCAGTACTTC. It translates to CASSLLGGHGKETQYF.

V gene TRBV7-6 combines with J gene TRBJ2-1, with 9 bases aligning to TRBD2. Germline assignment: CDR1 SGHVS and CDR2 FNYEAQ. CDR3 length equals 15 residues. Trimming took 7 bases from V and 9 from J; bases not matched to a gene: 13. In nucleotides, the CDR3 is TGTGCCAGCACCCCAAGCGGGGGGTACTCTGCTGAGCAGTTCTTC. Translation gives CASTPSGGYSAEQFF.

This chain joins TRBV6-5 and TRBJ1-2; D is perhaps TRBD1 (5 bases). The CDR3 length is 14 residues. CDR1 and CDR2 (germline): MNHEY, SVGAGI. Trimming removed 4 bases from V and 2 bases from J, with 11 bases in between. The DNA for the CDR3 is TGTGCCAGCAGTTCCGCAGGGTTGAACTATGGCTACACCTTC. It encodes CASSSAGLNYGYTF.

The chain joins TRBV5-8 to TRBJ1-1; perhaps TRBD1 as D (6 bases). V was shortened by 0 bases and J by 0 bases, with 18 bases between the two germline ends. The germline gives CDR1 SGHTS, CDR2 YDEGEE. The CDR3 consists of 18 residues. Here the CDR3 DNA reads TGTGCCAGCAGCTTGGGGGGTCCAGGGGTCTTCATGAACACTGAAGCTTTCTTT. This codes for CASSLGGPGVFMNTEAFF. The full variable domain, with the rest looked up from reference TRBV5-8 and TRBJ1-1, is EAGVTQSPTHLIKTRGQQATLRCSPISGHTSVYWYQQALGLGLQFLLWYDEGEERNRGNFPPRFSGRQFPNYSSELNVNALELEDSALYLCASSLGGPGVFMNTEAFFGQGTRLTVV.

The chain carries TRBV27 and TRBJ1-2; the match to TRBD1 covers 9 bases. In germline, CDR1 is MNHEY, CDR2 SMNVEV (reference sequence). CDR3 length: 14 amino acids. J was trimmed by 7 bases and V by 5 bases; bases with no gene match: 8. This CDR3 is CASSPGQGTSGYTF. The DNA of the CDR3 is TGTGCCAGCAGTCCGGGACAGGGCACATCTGGCTACACCTTC.

This clone was observed a single time. The rearrangement links TRBV5-8 to TRBJ1-5, with D hard to call. V was cut by 5 bases and J by 5 bases, with 8 bases left in between. The germline gives CDR1 SGHTS, CDR2 YDEGEE. This CDR3 region has 12 residues. The chain's CDR3 is CASRGEDQPQHF. In DNA form, the CDR3 reads TGTGCCAGCAGGGGAGAGGATCAGCCCCAGCATTTT.

On this clone: The same CDR3 is also encoded by other DNA sequences in this sample. The V and J genes are TRBV5-6 and TRBJ2-6, with D perhaps TRBD2 (5 bases). V was trimmed by 1 base and J by 1 base, leaving 9 bases between them. The length of the CDR3 is 16 residues. Per germline, CDR1 SGHDT and CDR2 YYEEEE. CDR3 protein: CASSLLSGSGANVLTF. The CDR3 DNA reads as TGTGCCAGCAGCTTGCTGTCGGGATCTGGGGCCAACGTCCTGACTTTC.

V gene TRBV4-1 combines with J gene TRBJ1-3; 7 bases align to TRBD1. CDR3 length equals 16 residues. The germline V gene encodes CDR1 MGHRA and CDR2 YSYEKL. V trimming: 3 bases; J trimming: 0 bases; junction bases outside the gene matches: 5. The CDR3, as DNA: TGCGCCAGCAGCCAGGGACAGCTAAGCTCTGGAAACACCATATATTTT. Protein: CASSQGQLSSGNTIYF.

This clone was seen only a few times. The chain couples TRBV9 to TRBJ2-3; 8 nucleotides match TRBD2. Trimming removed 4 bases from V and 1 base from J; junction bases left unmatched: 5. CDR3 size: 15 residues. Germline CDR1 is SGDLS and CDR2 is YYNGEE. Written as DNA, the CDR3 is TGTGCCAGCAGCACCCAAGCGGGGGGCACAGATACGCAGTATTTT. The encoded protein is CASSTQAGGTDTQYF.

The table lists this clone with a few counts. The genes are TRBV6-1 and TRBJ1-1, with D maybe TRBD1 (5 bases). In germline, CDR1 is MNHNS, CDR2 SASEGT. Trimming cost V 1 base and J 11 bases, with 20 bases left between them. This CDR3 is built from 15 residues. For the CDR3, the DNA is TGTGCCAGCAGTGAAGGCGGGGCAGGGCGAGGGTCGGCTTTCTTT. Its translation: CASSEGGAGRGSAFF.

The V call is TRBV4-1, the J call TRBJ2-3; D possibly corresponds to TRBD2 (5 bases). The germline V gene has CDR1 MGHRA and CDR2 YSYEKL. This CDR3 has 21 residues. Trimming pared 4 bases from V and 4 bases from J, leaving 33 bases between. The CDR3 loop reads CASSLPRLALKRPPRADTQYF. The CDR3, as DNA: TGCGCCAGCAGCCTTCCCCGCTTAGCCTTAAAGCGGCCCCCTCGGGCAGATACGCAGTATTTT.

The chain uses TRBV10-3 and TRBJ2-3; 8 bases are a match to TRBD1. V dropped 6 bases and J dropped 4; count of bases not matched to a gene: 6. Per germline, CDR1 ENHRY and CDR2 SYGVKD. This CDR3 comprises 14 residues. In DNA form, the CDR3 reads TGTGCCATCAGGCCCCAGGGGGCGGCAGATACGCAGTATTTT. As protein: CAIRPQGAADTQYF.

This clone appeared a single time. The rearrangement joins TRBV4-2 to TRBJ2-5, with a tentative D call TRBD2 (5 bases). Trimming cost V 1 base and J 5 bases, with 17 bases left between them. Germline assignment: CDR1 LGHNA and CDR2 YNFKEQ. The CDR3 totals 16 residues. CDR3 in amino acids: CASSQGSGKVWETQYF. The CDR3 DNA is TGTGCCAGCAGCCAAGGTTCCGGGAAGGTTTGGGAGACCCAGTACTTC.

The sample holds one count of this clone. The chain joins TRBV5-4 to TRBJ2-2; maybe TRBD1 (6 bases). The CDR3 covers 15 residues. Germline loops: CDR1 SGHNT, CDR2 YYREEE (reference sequence). The V and J ends lost 2 bases and 2 bases respectively, with 10 bases between them. This chain's CDR3 is CASSFGTPNTGELFF. CDR3 in DNA: TGTGCCAGCAGCTTCGGGACACCCAACACCGGGGAGCTGTTTTTT. The whole variable domain, filled in from reference TRBV5-4 and TRBJ2-2, reads ETGVTQSPTHLIKTRGQQVTLRCSSQSGHNTVSWYQQALGQGPQFIFQYYREEENGRGNFPPRFSGLQFPNYSSELNVNALELDDSALYLCASSFGTPNTGELFFGEGSRLTVL.

V is TRBV28 and J is TRBJ2-3; TRBD2 matches 9 bases. V lost 8 bases and J lost 6; bases outside the gene matches: 6. The germline CDR1 and CDR2 sequences are MDHEN and SYDVKM. There are 13 residues in the CDR3. The CDR3 nucleotides are TGTGCCAGCTCTGGCGGGGGGGCGGATACGCAGTATTTT. This codes for CASSGGGADTQYF.

This sequence joins TRBV7-2 and TRBJ1-2; D is unclear. Germline CDR1 and CDR2: SGHTA and FQGNSA. Trimming removed 8 bases at V and 4 bases at J, with 11 bases between. The CDR3 runs to 12 residues. The CDR3 loop reads CASDVAGYGYTF. The CDR3 DNA reads TGTGCCAGCGATGTTGCCGGCTATGGCTACACCTTC.

The genes are TRBV19 and TRBJ1-1, with unresolved D. Germline V lookup: CDR1 LNHDA, CDR2 SQIVND (reference sequence). The CDR3 loop spans 14 amino acids. V was trimmed by 2 bases and J by 0 bases, leaving 7 bases between them. In nucleotides, the CDR3 is TGTGCCAGTAGTATATCGCAGGTGAACACTGAAGCTTTCTTT. It translates to CASSISQVNTEAFF.

V and J are TRBV7-2 and TRBJ2-3, with D possibly matching TRBD1 (6 bases). This CDR3 is built from 14 residues. The germline V gene encodes CDR1 SGHTA and CDR2 FQGNSA. Between the trimmed V and J ends, which lost 5 bases and 3 bases, there was a span of 12 bases. The CDR3 protein is CASSEQGRTDTQYF. The CDR3 DNA reads as TGTGCCAGCAGCGAACAGGGAAGGACAGATACGCAGTATTTT.

A word on this clone: The junction departs from germline at one end; a sequencing error may be responsible. The identical CDR3 is also encoded by other nucleotide sequences in the sample. The CDR3 is CASEEVSNSPLHF. CDR3 bases: TGTGCCAGCGAAGAGGTCTCAAATTCCCCCCTCCACTTT. This rearrangement joins TRBV6-1 to TRBJ1-6; D uncertain. The CDR3 is 13 amino acids. Germline values: CDR1 MNHNS, CDR2 SASEGT.

The chain couples TRBV5-1 to TRBJ2-2; possibly TRBD1 for D (7 bases). The CDR3 covers 17 residues. V lost 2 bases to trimming and J lost 1 base, with 15 bases between them. Germline loops: CDR1 SGHRS, CDR2 YFSETQ. CDR3 loop: CASSFGGGGVNTGELFF. CDR3 sequence (DNA): TGCGCCAGCAGCTTCGGAGGGGGCGGGGTGAACACCGGGGAGCTGTTTTTT.

This clone showed up just a few times. The rearrangement links TRBV29-1 to TRBJ2-7; 8 nucleotides align to TRBD1. V shed 5 bases and J 2 bases; nucleotides not matched to a gene: 8. CDR1 is SQVTM and CDR2 is ANQGSEA in the germline V gene. The CDR3 covers 14 residues. CDR3 sequence (DNA): TGCAGCGTTAGTAAGCAGGGGGCCACCTACGAGCAGTACTTC. It codes for CSVSKQGATYEQYF.

The gene calls are TRBV18 and TRBJ1-2; TRBD1 matches at 9 bases. CDR3 size: 13 residues. V was pared by 6 bases and J by 6 bases, with 5 bases of the junction left unmatched. Germline CDR1 reads KGHSH; CDR2 reads LQKENI. The DNA for the CDR3 is TGTGCCAGCTCGCAACAGGGGGCTCATGGCTACACCTTC. This gives the protein CASSQQGAHGYTF.

The chain recombines TRBV5-6 with TRBJ2-7; 7 bases match TRBD1. CDR3 size: 15 residues. V lost 1 base and J lost 4; bases outside the gene matches: 8. Germline CDR1 reads SGHDT; CDR2 reads YYEEEE. The CDR3 bases are TGTGCCAGCAGCTTGCGAACAGGGGTTGGGTACGAGCAGTACTTC. Its translation: CASSLRTGVGYEQYF.

V is TRBV27 and J is TRBJ1-5; 7 nucleotides line up with TRBD1. The CDR3 has 16 residues. CDR1 is MNHEY and CDR2 is SMNVEV in the germline V gene (reference sequence). Trimming took 9 bases from V and 0 from J; bases not matched to a gene: 11. CDR3 region: CARRRTGETSNQPQHF. DNA for the CDR3: TGTGCCAGGAGGAGGACAGGAGAGACTAGCAATCAGCCCCAGCATTTT.

The chain couples TRBV7-2 to TRBJ1-4; TRBD1 aligns across 7 bases. There are 15 residues in the CDR3. V was clipped by 5 bases and J by 4 bases; unmatched bases: 7. CDR1 is SGHTA and CDR2 is FQGNSA in the germline V gene. CDR3 coding DNA: TGTGCCAGCAGCAACCACAGGGGCCTTAATGAAAAACTGTTTTTT. Protein sequence: CASSNHRGLNEKLFF.

J is TRBJ2-5 and V is TRBV10-2; 9 positions match TRBD1. With 10 bases clipped from V and 4 bases from J, the junction kept 7 bases outside the gene matches. Germline-derived CDR1 and CDR2 are WSHSY and SAAADI. CDR3 length: 13 residues. The CDR3 DNA follows: TGCGCCACAGGGACAGGGTGGCTAGAGACCCAGTACTTC. Encoded protein: CATGTGWLETQYF.